This TCR beta chain was sequenced for a study of CD8+ T cells in alopecia areata. Study-level results: Whether baseline CD8+ expansion is linked to response remains uncertain, given a single nonresponder.

The CDR3 totals 14 residues. Looked up from germline, CDR1 is SGHTA and CDR2 is FQGNSA. Trimming removed 1 base at V and 0 bases at J, with 6 bases between. Reverse transcription of extracted RNA yielded cDNA, which provided the sequencing template. Sequencing was performed with immunoSEQ multiplex PCR; in TCRdb, only in-frame clones are kept and a portion is missing. The sample lists some 200,000 clones, 58% occurring once. Treatment noted: oral pan-JAK inhibitor, 5-10 mg twice daily. The sorting of PBMCs gave CD4+ and CD8+ T cells. Comment on this clone: The antigen is unknown.

This TCR derives from a human donor with alopecia areata. This chain links TRBV7-2 with TRBJ1-1; the D is unclear. The sequencing here drew on CD4+ T cells sorted from blood, taken at week 24, from a patient treated with tofacitinib. CDR3 sequence (DNA): TGTGCCAGCAGCTTAGAAAGGGTGAACACTGAAGCTTTCTTT. Translated, it gives CASSLERVNTEAFF. Full variable domain (remainder filled in from reference TRBV7-2 and TRBJ1-1): GAGVSQSPSNKVTEKGKDVELRCDPISGHTALYWYRQSLGQGLEFLIYFQGNSAPDKSGLPSDRFSAERTGGSVSTLTIQRTQQEDSAVYLCASSLERVNTEAFFGQGTRLTVV.